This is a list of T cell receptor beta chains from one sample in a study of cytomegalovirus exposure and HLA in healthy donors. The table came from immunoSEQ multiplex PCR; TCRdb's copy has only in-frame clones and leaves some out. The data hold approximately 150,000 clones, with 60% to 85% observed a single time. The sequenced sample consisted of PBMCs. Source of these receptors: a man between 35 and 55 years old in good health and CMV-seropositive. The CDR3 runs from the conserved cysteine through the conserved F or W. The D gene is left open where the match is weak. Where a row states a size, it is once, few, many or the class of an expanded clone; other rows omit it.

CASSLSRETQYF	TGTGCCAGCAGCTTATCGAGGGAGACGCAGTATTTT	12	.	TRBV11-2	TRBJ2-3	.
CASSDGLAVTYEQYF	TGTGCCAGCAGCGATGGACTAGCGGTGACCTACGAGCAGTACTTC	15	once	TRBV6-1	TRBJ2-7	TRBD2
CASSLGGGRSNEQYF	TGTGCCAGCAGCTTAGGCGGGGGGCGGAGTAACGAGCAGTACTTC	15	once	TRBV7-9	TRBJ2-7	TRBD2
CASSTAGQGYEQYF	TGTGCCAGCTCAACCGCCGGACAGGGGTACGAGCAGTACTTC	14	once	TRBV18	TRBJ2-7	TRBD1
CSVEGQTSGGNEQFF	TGCAGCGTTGAAGGTCAGACTAGCGGGGGAAATGAGCAGTTCTTC	15	.	TRBV29-1	TRBJ2-1	TRBD2
CASSPTSAAYGYTF	TGCGCCAGCAGCCCTACGTCCGCCGCCTATGGCTACACCTTC	14	.	TRBV5-1	TRBJ1-2	.
CASSRRGSEKLFF	TGTGCCAGCAGTCGAAGAGGGTCCGAAAAACTGTTTTTT	13	once	TRBV25-1	TRBJ1-4	.
CASSQDSGGNQPQHF	TGTGCCAGCAGCCAAGACAGCGGTGGCAATCAGCCCCAGCATTTT	15	few	TRBV4-2	TRBJ1-5	.
CASSKQGSLLLSTDTQYF	TGTGCCAGCAGCAAGCAGGGAAGCCTACTCCTTAGCACAGATACGCAGTATTTT	18	.	TRBV9	TRBJ2-3	.
CASSIQLTTYGYTF	TGTGCCAGTAGTATCCAGCTGACTACATATGGCTACACCTTC	14	.	TRBV19	TRBJ1-2	.